These 29 T cell receptor beta chains share one sample of origin, sequenced in a study of T cells after yellow fever vaccination. TCRdb recomputed calls from the 5' RACE reads with MiXCR, one row per CDR3 protein. The data show 250,000 to 400,000 distinct CDR3 sequences, 4.1% seen once. Source: PBMCs, taken 5 days after the yellow fever booster vaccination. These receptors were obtained from a young man who received the YFV17D yellow fever vaccine.

This clonotype has only a few counts. The CDR3 nucleotides are TGTGCCAGCAGTTACTCGATGGGACAGGGCGGCGCAGATACGCAGTATTTT. Its protein is CASSYSMGQGGADTQYF. This chain joins TRBV6-6 and TRBJ2-3, with 9 bases matching TRBD1. From germline, CDR1 is MNHNY and CDR2 SVGAGI (reference sequence). V gave up 0 bases and J gave up 4 bases; unmatched junction bases: 8. The CDR3 is 17 amino acids.

This clonotype was detected a few times. The chain uses TRBV11-3 and TRBJ2-1; D uncertain. The germline gives CDR1 SGHNT, CDR2 YENEEA. Trimming shortened V by 5 bases and J by 0 bases, and 14 bases separated the two germline ends. The length of the CDR3 is 16 residues. The CDR3 DNA follows: TGTGCCAGCAGCCGAACGACTCGAAGCTCCTACAATGAGCAGTTCTTC. This encodes CASSRTTRSSYNEQFF.

The chain employs TRBV15 and TRBJ2-5; TRBD1 matches at 7 bases. This CDR3 spans 14 amino acids. The trim removed 5 bases at V and 1 base at J, leaving 4 bases unmatched. Germline CDR1 and CDR2: LNHNV and YYDKDF (reference sequence). For the CDR3, the DNA is TGTGCCACCAGCGCACGGACAGGCCAAGAGACCCAGTACTTC. It yields the protein CATSARTGQETQYF.

The chain joins TRBV10-3 to TRBJ2-7; D perhaps matches TRBD1 (6 bases). The CDR3 sequence is 14 residues long. Trimming pared 7 bases from V and 6 bases from J, leaving 19 bases between. CDR1 is ENHRY, CDR2 SYGVKD, per germline. Here the CDR3 reads CAITLGTPGSEQYF. In DNA form, the CDR3 reads TGTGCCATCACCCTCGGGACACCGGGGTCCGAGCAGTACTTC.

The chain is built from TRBV6-6 and TRBJ1-4; the D is unclear. Germline lookup yields CDR1 MNHNY and CDR2 SVGAGI (reference sequence). The CDR3 covers 14 residues. The V end was cut by 6 bases, the J end by 0 bases, with 8 bases between. Here the CDR3 DNA reads TGTGCCAGCAGGCAGTCCGCAACTAATGAAAAACTGTTTTTT. It translates to CASRQSATNEKLFF.

This clonotype has ten or more counts. The CDR3 DNA follows: TGTGCCACCTCCCAGACCACCGGGGAGCTGTTTTTT. Protein: CATSQTTGELFF. J is TRBJ2-2 and V is TRBV6-5; D not resolved. Looked up from germline, CDR1 is MNHEY and CDR2 is SVGAGI. The V and J ends lost 10 bases and 4 bases respectively, with 10 bases between them. This CDR3 is built from 12 residues.

This clonotype has ten or more counts. The rearrangement uses TRBV19 and TRBJ1-1; no definite D call. V lost 3 bases and J 4 bases, leaving 9 bases between the germline ends. Germline CDR1 reads LNHDA; CDR2 reads SQIVND (reference sequence). This CDR3 has 13 amino acids. CDR3 in amino acids: CASSIRGVTEAFF. The DNA for the CDR3 is TGTGCCAGTAGTATTAGAGGAGTCACTGAAGCTTTCTTT.

The V call is TRBV4-1, the J call TRBJ1-2; the D gene is possibly TRBD1 (6 bases). The CDR3 extends over 14 amino acids. V lost 1 base and J lost 3, with 9 bases in between. Germline loops: CDR1 MGHRA, CDR2 YSYEKL. The CDR3 DNA sequence: TGCGCCAGCAGCCAAGCAGGGGCTGACTATGGCTACACCTTC. Protein: CASSQAGADYGYTF.

At least ten counts were recorded for this clonotype. The genes are TRBV4-3 and TRBJ2-7; the D gene is possibly TRBD1 (5 bases). V lost 1 base and J 2 bases, leaving 12 bases between the germline ends. Germline V gives CDR1 LGHNA, CDR2 YSLEER. The CDR3 spans 15 residues. CDR3 sequence (DNA): TGCGCCAGCAGCCAAGGGCTCGACAGTACCTACGAGCAGTACTTC. Translation: CASSQGLDSTYEQYF.

This chain joins TRBV20-1 and TRBJ1-1; D unresolved. The V gene's germline CDR1 is DFQATT and CDR2 SNEGSKA (reference sequence). The CDR3 has 12 residues. V was clipped by 4 bases and J by 6 bases, with 12 bases between them. CDR3 sequence (DNA): TGCAGTGCTATGGGGATTCGGGCTGAAGCTTTCTTT. It encodes CSAMGIRAEAFF.

This chain links TRBV6-5 with TRBJ2-3; D unresolved. Per the germline V gene, CDR1 is MNHEY and CDR2 is SVGAGI. This CDR3 contains 14 residues. Trimming removed 5 bases from V and 2 bases from J, with 11 bases in between. The CDR3 nucleotides are TGTGCCAGCAGTCCATCCGGGCTCACAGATACGCAGTATTTT. It yields the protein CASSPSGLTDTQYF.

The chain couples TRBV14 to TRBJ2-1; D not resolved. Germline CDR1 reads SGHDN; CDR2 reads FVKESK. The length of the CDR3 is 13 residues. Trimming removed 2 bases from V and 7 bases from J, with 9 bases in between. The CDR3 DNA is TGTGCCAGCAGCCAATTCAAGGGAAATGAGCAGTTCTTC. The encoded protein is CASSQFKGNEQFF.

In this sample, this clonotype turned up a few times. This rearrangement joins TRBV7-9 to TRBJ1-2; maybe TRBD1 (6 bases). CDR1 is SEHNR and CDR2 is FQNEAQ in the germline V gene (reference sequence). The CDR3 sequence is 17 residues long. Trimming took off 6 bases at V and 7 bases at J, with 27 bases between the two ends. DNA for the CDR3: TGTGCCAGCAGGTCAACTAATCCGTACAGGGAAAGAGGTGGCTACACCTTC. It yields the protein CASRSTNPYRERGGYTF.

This clonotype was found a few times. The rearrangement joins TRBV4-3 to TRBJ1-1, with D possibly TRBD1 on 6 matching bases. The CDR3 loop spans 13 amino acids. Germline CDR1 LGHNA, CDR2 YSLEER. Trimming removed 2 bases from V and 12 bases from J, with 16 bases in between. The CDR3 DNA reads as TGCGCCAGCAGCCAACAGGGGACTGGGCGAACTTTCTTT. It translates to CASSQQGTGRTFF.

This clonotype was recorded at least ten times. The rearrangement uses TRBV7-2 and TRBJ2-5, with D unclear. The CDR3 is made up of 13 amino acids. Germline V lookup: CDR1 SGHTA, CDR2 FQGNSA. V was trimmed by 2 bases and J by 0 bases, leaving 4 bases between them. In DNA, the CDR3 is TGTGCCAGCAGCTTACAGAACCAAGAGACCCAGTACTTC. This gives the protein CASSLQNQETQYF.

This clonotype turned up a few times. The rearrangement links TRBV27 to TRBJ2-5, with a weak D call TRBD2 (6 bases). Germline CDR1 is MNHEY and CDR2 is SMNVEV (reference sequence). The CDR3 runs to 15 residues. V was trimmed by 5 bases and J by 1 base, leaving 14 bases between them. Written as DNA, the CDR3 is TGTGCCAGCAGTCAACTCCGGGACTCCCAAGAGACCCAGTACTTC. This encodes CASSQLRDSQETQYF.

The chain links TRBV29-1 to TRBJ1-5, with D maybe TRBD1 (5 bases). Trimming took off 6 bases at V and 5 bases at J, with 11 bases between the two ends. This CDR3 is built from 12 residues. The germline V gene encodes CDR1 SQVTM and CDR2 ANQGSEA. CDR3 DNA: TGCAGCGTCCGGGACCCTGATCAGCCCCAGCATTTT. It specifies CSVRDPDQPQHF.

This clonotype occurred many times. Relative to the germline gene, one junction end is altered; a read error may explain this. The V call is TRBV27, the J call TRBJ1-2; 8 nucleotides match TRBD1. CDR3 length: 13 residues. Looked up from germline, CDR1 is MNHEY and CDR2 is SMNVEV (reference sequence). The DNA of the CDR3 is TGTGCCAGCAGTTTACTTGGGACAGGCCCTGTCGGGTTC. It codes for CASSLLGTGPVGF.

This clonotype appeared a few times. The chain combines TRBV5-1 with TRBJ1-1; no clear D gene. Germline V gene data show CDR1 as SGHRS and CDR2 as YFSETQ. CDR3 length: 11 amino acids. The V end lost 4 bases, the J end lost 3 bases, and 4 bases lay between the germline ends. The DNA for the CDR3 is TGCGCCAGCAGCGACTACACTGAAGCTTTCTTT. Translation gives CASSDYTEAFF.

This clonotype appeared a few times. The rearrangement links TRBV19 to TRBJ1-5; possible D gene TRBD1, 6 bases. The CDR3 spans 15 residues. The germline V gene encodes CDR1 LNHDA and CDR2 SQIVND (reference sequence). Trimming shortened V by 9 bases and J by 0 bases, and 15 bases separated the two germline ends. The CDR3 is CASCQTGYSNQPQHF. In DNA, the CDR3 is TGTGCCAGCTGTCAGACAGGCTATAGCAATCAGCCCCAGCATTTT.

This clonotype was seen at least ten times. V and J are TRBV20-1 and TRBJ2-3, with D perhaps matching TRBD2 (5 bases). CDR3 length equals 16 residues. Germline CDR1 and CDR2: DFQATT and SNEGSKA (reference sequence). Trimming shortened V by 6 bases and J by 3 bases, and 22 bases separated the two germline ends. CDR3 nucleotide sequence: TGCAGTGCCCCACGGAGGAAAAGTGGGTTGACAGATACGCAGTATTTT. Protein: CSAPRRKSGLTDTQYF.

This clonotype appeared many times. The chain links TRBV5-5 to TRBJ1-4; a weak D match, TRBD1 (5 bases). V dropped 3 bases and J dropped 0 bases, with 9 bases sitting between them. The CDR3 length is 15 residues. The germline CDR1 and CDR2 sequences are SGHKS and YYEKEE (reference sequence). The DNA of the CDR3 is TGTGCCAGCAGCTCTGGACAACCAACTAATGAAAAACTGTTTTTT. It translates to CASSSGQPTNEKLFF.

The sample holds a few counts of this clonotype. The chain joins TRBV25-1 to TRBJ2-1, with 8 positions matching TRBD2. This CDR3 region has 14 residues. The germline CDR1 and CDR2 sequences are MGHDK and SYGVNS. Trimming took 4 bases from V and 5 from J; bases not matched to a gene: 4. Here the CDR3 DNA reads TGTGCCAGCAGTGTGGCGGGGGGCCACAATGAGCAGTTCTTC. Translation gives CASSVAGGHNEQFF.

A few counts support this clonotype. V gene TRBV29-1 combines with J gene TRBJ2-2, with D uncertain. This CDR3 has 16 amino acids. Trimming left V 0 bases short and J 2 bases short, with 13 bases between. Germline V CDR1 and CDR2: SQVTM, ANQGSEA. The CDR3 DNA follows: TGCAGCGTTGAAGAATGGGCAGGCGAAAACACCGGGGAGCTGTTTTTT. Translated: CSVEEWAGENTGELFF.

This rearrangement joins TRBV7-9 to TRBJ2-1; D not certain. Germline V lookup: CDR1 SEHNR, CDR2 FQNEAQ (reference sequence). The V and J ends lost 3 bases and 8 bases respectively, with 11 bases between them. The CDR3 length is 13 residues. CDR3 region: CASSFASLDEQFF. Written as DNA, the CDR3 is TGTGCCAGCAGCTTCGCAAGTCTCGATGAGCAGTTCTTC.

V is TRBV7-3 and J is TRBJ2-6; TRBD1 might be the D (7 bases). Germline V gives CDR1 SGHTA, CDR2 FQGTGA. Trimming took 3 bases from V and 0 from J, leaving 18 bases between them. This CDR3 contains 19 residues. CDR3 DNA sequence: TGTGCCAGCAGCTTGACCACCCGCCAGGGGGGCTCTGGGGCCAACGTCCTGACTTTC. Translation gives CASSLTTRQGGSGANVLTF.

This clonotype was seen at least ten times. The chain employs TRBV20-1 and TRBJ2-7, with D uncertain. From germline, CDR1 is DFQATT and CDR2 SNEGSKA (reference sequence). The CDR3 runs to 15 residues. Trimming took 1 base from V and 0 from J, leaving 13 bases between them. The CDR3 protein is CSARGDGPISYEQYF. CDR3 in DNA: TGCAGTGCTAGAGGGGATGGCCCCATCTCCTACGAGCAGTACTTC.

This clonotype showed up many times. The chain carries TRBV5-1 and TRBJ1-4; 11 nucleotides agree with TRBD1. The CDR3 length is 17 residues. In germline, CDR1 is SGHRS, CDR2 YFSETQ. V was clipped by 5 bases and J by 7 bases; unmatched bases: 13. The CDR3 DNA is TGCGCCAGCAGTCGGACAGGGGGCCACGACGGAACTGAAAAACTGTTTTTT. This sequence encodes CASSRTGGHDGTEKLFF.

This clonotype was seen a handful of times. V and J are TRBV7-3 and TRBJ1-1; the D gene is possibly TRBD1 (6 bases). With 4 bases removed from V and 1 base from J, the gap between germline ends came to 10 bases. CDR1 and CDR2 (germline): SGHTA, FQGTGA. The CDR3 covers 14 residues. The CDR3 DNA is TGTGCCAGCAGCTATGGCAGGGGGAACACTGAAGCTTTCTTT. Translated: CASSYGRGNTEAFF.